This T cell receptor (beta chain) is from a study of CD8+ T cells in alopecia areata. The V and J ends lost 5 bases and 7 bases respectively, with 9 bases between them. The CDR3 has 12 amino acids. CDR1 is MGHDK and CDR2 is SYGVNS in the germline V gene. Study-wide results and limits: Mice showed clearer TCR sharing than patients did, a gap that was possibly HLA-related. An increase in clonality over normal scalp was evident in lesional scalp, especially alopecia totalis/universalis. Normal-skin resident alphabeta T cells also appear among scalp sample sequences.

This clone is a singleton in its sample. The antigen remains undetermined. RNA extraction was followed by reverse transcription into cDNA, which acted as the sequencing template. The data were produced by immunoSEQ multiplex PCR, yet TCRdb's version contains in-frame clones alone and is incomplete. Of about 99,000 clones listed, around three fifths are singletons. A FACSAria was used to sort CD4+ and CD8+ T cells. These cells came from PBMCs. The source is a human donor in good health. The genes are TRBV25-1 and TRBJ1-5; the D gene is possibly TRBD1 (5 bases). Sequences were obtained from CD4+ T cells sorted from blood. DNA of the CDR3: TGTGCCAGCAGTCGGGGGTTCCAGCCCCAGCATTTT. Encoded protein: CASSRGFQPQHF.